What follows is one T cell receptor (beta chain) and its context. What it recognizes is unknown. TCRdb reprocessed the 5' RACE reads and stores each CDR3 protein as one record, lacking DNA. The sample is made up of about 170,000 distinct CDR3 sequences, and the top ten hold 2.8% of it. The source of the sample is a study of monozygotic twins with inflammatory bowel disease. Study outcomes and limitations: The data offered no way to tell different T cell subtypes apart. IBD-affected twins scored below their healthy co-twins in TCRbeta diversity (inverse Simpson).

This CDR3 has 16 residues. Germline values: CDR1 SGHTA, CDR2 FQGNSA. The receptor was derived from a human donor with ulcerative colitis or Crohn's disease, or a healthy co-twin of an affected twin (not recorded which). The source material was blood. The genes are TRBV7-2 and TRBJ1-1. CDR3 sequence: CASSLARRVSNTEAFF.